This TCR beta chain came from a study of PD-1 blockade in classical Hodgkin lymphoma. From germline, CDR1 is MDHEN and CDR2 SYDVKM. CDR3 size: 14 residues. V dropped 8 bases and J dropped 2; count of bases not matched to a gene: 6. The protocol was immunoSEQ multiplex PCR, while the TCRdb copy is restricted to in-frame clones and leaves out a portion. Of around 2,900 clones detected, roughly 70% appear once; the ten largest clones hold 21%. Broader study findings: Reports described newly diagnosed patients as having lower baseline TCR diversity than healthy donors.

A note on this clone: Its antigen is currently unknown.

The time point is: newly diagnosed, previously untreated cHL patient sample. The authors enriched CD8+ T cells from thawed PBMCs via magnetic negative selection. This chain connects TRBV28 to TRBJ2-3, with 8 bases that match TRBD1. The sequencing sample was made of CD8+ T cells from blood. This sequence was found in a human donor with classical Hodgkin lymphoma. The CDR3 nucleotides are TGTGCCAGCGGCCAGGGGGCTATCACAGATACGCAGTATTTT. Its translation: CASGQGAITDTQYF.